Listed here are 5 T cell receptor beta chains from one sample, sequenced in a study of OX40 agonist ivuxolimab in advanced cancers. Some clones are missing from TCRdb's copy, which holds only in-frame ones; the method was immunoSEQ multiplex PCR. Here the sample spans 50,000 to 55,000 clones, 80% being singletons. Specimen: CD4+ or CD8+ T cells sorted from blood, collected in a trial of the OX40 agonist ivuxolimab. Receptors were obtained from an adult with an advanced solid tumor such as melanoma, head and neck, liver or kidney cancer.

The J gene is TRBJ1-1, the V gene TRBV28; D possibly corresponds to TRBD1 (6 bases). V was pared by 2 bases and J by 10 bases, with 14 bases between. CDR3 size: 13 residues. Germline lookup yields CDR1 MDHEN and CDR2 SYDVKM. The CDR3 region is CASSLGQGRPAFF. DNA for the CDR3: TGTGCCAGCAGTTTAGGGCAGGGGAGGCCAGCTTTCTTT. The whole variable domain, remainder taken from reference TRBV28 and TRBJ1-1, is DVKVTQSSRYLVKRTGEKVFLECVQDMDHENMFWYRQDPGLGLRLIYFSYDVKMKEKGDIPEGYSVSREKKERFSLILESASTNQTSMYLCASSLGQGRPAFFGQGTRLTVV.

This chain links TRBV7-3 with TRBJ1-2; D gene unclear. In germline, CDR1 is SGHTA, CDR2 FQGTGA. Between the trimmed V and J ends, which lost 5 bases and 8 bases, there was a span of 24 bases. This CDR3 is 16 amino acids long. CDR3 sequence: CASSPHPTAAVGGYTF. The CDR3 nucleotides are TGTGCCAGCAGCCCCCACCCGACGGCCGCAGTTGGAGGCTACACCTTC.

The V gene is TRBV5-1, the J gene TRBJ2-3; 10 bases are shared with TRBD2. Germline CDR1 SGHRS, CDR2 YFSETQ. The CDR3 runs to 16 residues. The V segment lost 2 bases and the J segment 1 base; nucleotides outside the gene matches: 4. The CDR3 here is CASSLAGTSGTDTQYF. The DNA for the CDR3 is TGCGCCAGCAGCTTAGCGGGGACTAGCGGCACAGATACGCAGTATTTT.

This clone was recorded once. The chain carries TRBV29-1 and TRBJ2-3; the match to TRBD1 covers 8 bases. The CDR3 is 13 amino acids. CDR1 is SQVTM, CDR2 ANQGSEA, per germline. The trim removed 6 bases at V and 5 bases at J, leaving 7 bases unmatched. This CDR3 is CSVAQGGEDTQYF. The CDR3 DNA follows: TGCAGCGTGGCACAGGGGGGTGAAGATACGCAGTATTTT.

The gene calls are TRBV7-2 and TRBJ2-7, with 8 bases aligning to TRBD1. Germline V gives CDR1 SGHTA, CDR2 FQGNSA. The CDR3 runs 14 residues. Trimming at V came to 5 bases and at J to 2 bases, leaving 5 bases not matched to a gene. Here the CDR3 reads CASSKNRGAYEQYF. The CDR3 DNA reads TGTGCCAGCAGCAAGAACAGGGGGGCCTACGAGCAGTACTTC.